The 4 T cell receptor beta chains given below trace back to one sample, sequenced in a study of tumor T cells in aggressive B-cell lymphoma. The assay was immunoSEQ multiplex PCR, and TCRdb's table has in-frame clones only and misses some. This sample has about 1,800 clones, with approximately 93% found just once. Sample: tumor tissue. These receptors all stem from an adult with diffuse large B cell lymphoma.

This sequence joins TRBV7-9 and TRBJ1-1; 9 nucleotides line up with TRBD1. The CDR3 is made up of 12 amino acids. V lost 5 bases and J lost 7; bases outside the gene matches: 2. Germline values: CDR1 SEHNR, CDR2 FQNEAQ (reference sequence). CDR3 loop: CASSLDRGEAFF. DNA for the CDR3: TGTGCCAGCAGCCTGGACAGGGGTGAAGCTTTCTTT.

The chain joins TRBV19 to TRBJ2-7; 11 bases fit TRBD1. V shed 5 bases, J shed 2 bases, and the junction held 2 bases outside the gene matches. This CDR3 is 14 amino acids long. Germline V gives CDR1 LNHDA, CDR2 SQIVND (reference sequence). The CDR3 sequence: CASSGQGAPYEQYF. DNA for the CDR3: TGTGCCAGTAGTGGACAGGGGGCGCCCTACGAGCAGTACTTC. Variable domain in full (rest from reference TRBV19 and TRBJ2-7): DGGITQSPKYLFRKEGQNVTLSCEQNLNHDAMYWYRQDPGQGLRLIYYSQIVNDFQKGDIAEGYSVSREKKESFPLTVTSAQKNPTAFYLCASSGQGAPYEQYFGPGTRLTVT.

This chain links TRBV27 with TRBJ1-2; 8 bases are shared with TRBD1. This CDR3 spans 13 amino acids. Germline CDR1 reads MNHEY; CDR2 reads SMNVEV (reference sequence). V lost 2 bases and J lost 4; bases outside the gene matches: 0. The CDR3 region has the DNA TGTGCCAGCAGTTTAGGGACAGGCTATGGCTACACCTTC. Its translation: CASSLGTGYGYTF.

The V and J genes are TRBV6-6 and TRBJ2-5; maybe TRBD2 (6 bases). The CDR3 extends over 12 amino acids. Trimming took off 8 bases at V and 5 bases at J, with 12 bases between the two ends. CDR1 is MNHNY and CDR2 is SVGAGI in the germline V gene (reference sequence). The DNA for the CDR3 is TGTGCCAGCGGGACTTCCTCGGAGACCCAGTACTTC. This translates into CASGTSSETQYF.